This T cell receptor (beta chain) derives from a study of T cell changes during pregnancy in multiple sclerosis. V was pared by 7 bases and J by 2 bases, with 13 bases of the junction left unmatched. The germline V gene encodes CDR1 SGHNT and CDR2 YYREEE (reference sequence). The CDR3 is 16 residues long. Profiling relied on immunoSEQ multiplex PCR, and the TCRdb table lists in-frame clones only, not all of them. The table shows about 40,000 clones, with approximately 94% occurring only once. This chain joins TRBV5-4 and TRBJ2-3; 7 bases are shared with TRBD2. The origin of this receptor is a female donor with multiple sclerosis, enrolled in a pregnancy study. This specimen consisted of CD4+ T cells from peripheral blood mononuclear cells, obtained after pregnancy. The CDR3 is CASSWGGIFSTDTQYF. Written as DNA, the CDR3 is TGTGCCAGCTCCTGGGGGGGTATATTCTCCACAGATACGCAGTATTTT.